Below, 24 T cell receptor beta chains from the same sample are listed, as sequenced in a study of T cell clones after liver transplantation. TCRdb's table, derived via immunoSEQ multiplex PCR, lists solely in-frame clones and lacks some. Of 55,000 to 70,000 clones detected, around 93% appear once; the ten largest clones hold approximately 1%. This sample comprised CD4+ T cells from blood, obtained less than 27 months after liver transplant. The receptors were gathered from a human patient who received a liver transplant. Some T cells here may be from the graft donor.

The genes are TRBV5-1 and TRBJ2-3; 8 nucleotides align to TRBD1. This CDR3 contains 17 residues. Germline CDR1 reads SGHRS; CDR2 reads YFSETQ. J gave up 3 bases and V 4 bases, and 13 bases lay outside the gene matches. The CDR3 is CASSPRTGLSKTDTQYF. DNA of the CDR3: TGCGCCAGCAGCCCCCGGACAGGGTTATCGAAAACAGATACGCAGTATTTT.

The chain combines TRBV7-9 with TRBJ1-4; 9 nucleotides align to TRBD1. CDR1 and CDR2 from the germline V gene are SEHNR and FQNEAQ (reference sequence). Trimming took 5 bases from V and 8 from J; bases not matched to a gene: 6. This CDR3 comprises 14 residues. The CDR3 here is CASSKWTGDEKLFF. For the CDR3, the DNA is TGTGCCAGCAGCAAGTGGACAGGGGACGAAAAACTGTTTTTT.

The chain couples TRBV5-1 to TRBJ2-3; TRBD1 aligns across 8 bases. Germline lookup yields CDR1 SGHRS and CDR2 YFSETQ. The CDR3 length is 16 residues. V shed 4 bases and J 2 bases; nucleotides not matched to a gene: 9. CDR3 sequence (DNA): TGCGCCAGCAGCCCGGGTGACAGGGGTCTCACAGATACGCAGTATTTT. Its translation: CASSPGDRGLTDTQYF.

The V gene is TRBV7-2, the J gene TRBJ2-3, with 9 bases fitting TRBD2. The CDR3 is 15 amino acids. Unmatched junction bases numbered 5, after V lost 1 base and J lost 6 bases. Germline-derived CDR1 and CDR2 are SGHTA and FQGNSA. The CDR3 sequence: CASSLVGTSYDTQYF. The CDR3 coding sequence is TGTGCCAGCAGCTTAGTAGGGACTAGCTATGATACGCAGTATTTT.

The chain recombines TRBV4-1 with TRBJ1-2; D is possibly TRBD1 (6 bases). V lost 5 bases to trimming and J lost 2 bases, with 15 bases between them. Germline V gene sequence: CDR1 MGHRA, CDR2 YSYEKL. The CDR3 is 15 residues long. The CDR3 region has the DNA TGCGCCAGCAGCGCCGGGGGCACCCGGAACTATGGCTACACCTTC. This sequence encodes CASSAGGTRNYGYTF.

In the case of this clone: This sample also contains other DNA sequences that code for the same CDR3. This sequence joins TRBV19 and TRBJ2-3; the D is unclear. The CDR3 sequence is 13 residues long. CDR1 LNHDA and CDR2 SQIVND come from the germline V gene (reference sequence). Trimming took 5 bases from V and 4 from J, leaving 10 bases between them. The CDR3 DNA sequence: TGTGCCAGTAGTCCCGTTAGGGCAGATACGCAGTATTTT. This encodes CASSPVRADTQYF.

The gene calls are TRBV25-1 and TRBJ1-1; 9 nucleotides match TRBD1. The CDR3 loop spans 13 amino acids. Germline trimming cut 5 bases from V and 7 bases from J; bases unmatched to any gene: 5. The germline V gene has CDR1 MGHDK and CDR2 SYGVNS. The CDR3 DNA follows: TGTGCCAGCAGTACAGGGGGCGGCCTTGAAGCTTTCTTT. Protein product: CASSTGGGLEAFF.

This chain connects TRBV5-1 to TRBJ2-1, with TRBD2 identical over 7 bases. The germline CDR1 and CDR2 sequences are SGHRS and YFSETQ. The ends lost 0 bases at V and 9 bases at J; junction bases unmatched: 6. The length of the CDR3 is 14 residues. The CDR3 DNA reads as TGCGCCAGCAGCTTGGACGGGAGGATGGGTGAGCAGTTCTTC. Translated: CASSLDGRMGEQFF.

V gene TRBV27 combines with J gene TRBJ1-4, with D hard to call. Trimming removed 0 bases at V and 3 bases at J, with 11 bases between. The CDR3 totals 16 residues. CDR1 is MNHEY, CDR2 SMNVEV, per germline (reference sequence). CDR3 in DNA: TGTGCCAGCAGTTTATCTGCAGGCGAACCTAATGAAAAACTGTTTTTT. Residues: CASSLSAGEPNEKLFF.

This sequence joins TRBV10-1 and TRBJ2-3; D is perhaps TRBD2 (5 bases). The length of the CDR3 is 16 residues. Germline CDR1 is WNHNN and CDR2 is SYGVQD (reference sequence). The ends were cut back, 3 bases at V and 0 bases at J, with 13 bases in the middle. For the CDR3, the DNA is TGCGCCAGCAGTGACCCTCGGGGAGAGAGCACAGATACGCAGTATTTT. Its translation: CASSDPRGESTDTQYF.

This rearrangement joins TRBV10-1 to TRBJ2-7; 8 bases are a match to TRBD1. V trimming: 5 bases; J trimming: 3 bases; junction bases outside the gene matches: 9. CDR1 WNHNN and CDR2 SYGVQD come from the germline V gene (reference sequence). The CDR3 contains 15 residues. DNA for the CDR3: TGCGCCAGCAGTAATGGACAGGGAAAGTACTACGAGCAGTACTTC. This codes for CASSNGQGKYYEQYF.

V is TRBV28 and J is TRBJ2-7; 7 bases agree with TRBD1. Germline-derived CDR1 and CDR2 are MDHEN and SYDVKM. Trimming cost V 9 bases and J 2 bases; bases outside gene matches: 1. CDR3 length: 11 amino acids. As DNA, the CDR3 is TGTGCCAGTCAGGGGGCCTACGAGCAGTACTTC. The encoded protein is CASQGAYEQYF.

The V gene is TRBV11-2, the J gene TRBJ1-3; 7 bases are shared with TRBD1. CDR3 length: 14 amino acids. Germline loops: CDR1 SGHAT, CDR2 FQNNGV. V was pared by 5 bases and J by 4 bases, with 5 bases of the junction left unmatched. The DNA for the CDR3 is TGTGCCAGCAGCAGACAGGGTGCAGGAAACACCATATATTTT. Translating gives CASSRQGAGNTIYF. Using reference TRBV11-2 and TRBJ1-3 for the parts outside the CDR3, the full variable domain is EAGVAQSPRYKIIEKRQSVAFWCNPISGHATLYWYQQILGQGPKLLIQFQNNGVVDDSQLPKDRFSAERLKGVDSTLKIQPAKLEDSAVYLCASSRQGAGNTIYFGEGSWLTVV.

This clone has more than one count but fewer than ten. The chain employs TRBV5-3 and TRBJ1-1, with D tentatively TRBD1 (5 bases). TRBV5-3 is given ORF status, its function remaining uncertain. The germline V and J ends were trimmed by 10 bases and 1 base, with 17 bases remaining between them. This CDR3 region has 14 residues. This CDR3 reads CADCLGTENTEAFF. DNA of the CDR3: TGTGCCGACTGTCTTGGGACGGAGAACACTGAAGCTTTCTTT.

The CDR3 coding sequence is TGTGCCAGCTCACCACCAAGCGGTAGCACAGATACGCAGTATTTT. It translates to CASSPPSGSTDTQYF. The V call is TRBV18, the J call TRBJ2-3; possibly TRBD2 for D (5 bases). Germline V lookup: CDR1 KGHSH, CDR2 LQKENI. CDR3 length: 15 amino acids. V was pared by 0 bases and J by 0 bases, with 7 bases between. Drawing the rest from reference TRBV18 and TRBJ2-3, the complete variable domain is NAGVMQNPRHLVRRRGQEARLRCSPMKGHSHVYWYRQLPEEGLKFMVYLQKENIIDESGMPKERFSAEFPKEGPSILRIQQVVRGDSAAYFCASSPPSGSTDTQYFGPGTRLTVL.

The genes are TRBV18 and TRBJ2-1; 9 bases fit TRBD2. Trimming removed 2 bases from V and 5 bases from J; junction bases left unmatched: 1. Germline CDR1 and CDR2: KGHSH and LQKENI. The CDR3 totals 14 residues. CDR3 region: CASSPIAGDNEQFF. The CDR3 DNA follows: TGTGCCAGCTCACCAATAGCGGGAGACAATGAGCAGTTCTTC.

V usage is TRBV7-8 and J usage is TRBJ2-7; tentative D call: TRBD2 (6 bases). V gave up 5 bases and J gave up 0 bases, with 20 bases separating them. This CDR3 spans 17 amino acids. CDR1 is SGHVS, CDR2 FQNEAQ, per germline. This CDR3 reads CASSPRGLRESSYEQYF. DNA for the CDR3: TGTGCCAGCAGCCCCAGAGGGCTGCGGGAAAGCTCCTACGAGCAGTACTTC.

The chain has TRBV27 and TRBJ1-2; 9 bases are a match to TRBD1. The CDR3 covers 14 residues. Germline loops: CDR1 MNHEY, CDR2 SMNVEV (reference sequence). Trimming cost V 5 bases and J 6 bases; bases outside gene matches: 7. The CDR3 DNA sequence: TGTGCCAGCAGTCCGTGGACAGGGGAGGATGGCTACACCTTC. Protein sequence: CASSPWTGEDGYTF.

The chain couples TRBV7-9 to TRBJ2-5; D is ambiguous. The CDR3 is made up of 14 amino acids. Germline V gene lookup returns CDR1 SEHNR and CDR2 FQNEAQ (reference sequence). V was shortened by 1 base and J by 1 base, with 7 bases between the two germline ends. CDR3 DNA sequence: TGTGCCAGCAGCTTAGAACTCTCCCAAGAGACCCAGTACTTC. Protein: CASSLELSQETQYF.

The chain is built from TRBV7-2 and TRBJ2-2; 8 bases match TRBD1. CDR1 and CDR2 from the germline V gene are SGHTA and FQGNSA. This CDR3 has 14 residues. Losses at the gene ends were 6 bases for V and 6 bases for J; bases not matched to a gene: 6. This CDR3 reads CASRRDRSSGELFF. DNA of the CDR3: TGTGCCAGCAGACGGGACAGGTCATCCGGGGAGCTGTTTTTT.

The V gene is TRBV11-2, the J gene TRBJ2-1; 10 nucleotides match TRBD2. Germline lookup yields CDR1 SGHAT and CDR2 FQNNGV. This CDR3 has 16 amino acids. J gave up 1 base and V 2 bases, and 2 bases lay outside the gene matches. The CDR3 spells CASSLYSGRSYNEQFF. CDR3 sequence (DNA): TGTGCCAGCAGCTTATATAGCGGGAGGTCCTACAATGAGCAGTTCTTC.

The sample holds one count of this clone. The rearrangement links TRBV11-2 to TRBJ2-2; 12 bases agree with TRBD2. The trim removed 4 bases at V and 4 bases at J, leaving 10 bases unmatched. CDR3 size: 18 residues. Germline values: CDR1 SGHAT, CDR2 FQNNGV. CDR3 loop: CASSSLGGLAGFTGELFF. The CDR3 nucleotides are TGTGCCAGCAGCTCCCTAGGCGGACTAGCGGGATTCACCGGGGAGCTGTTTTTT.

CDR3 in amino acids: CASSVGQGSYNEQFF. Written as DNA, the CDR3 is TGTGCCAGCAGTGTCGGACAGGGGTCCTACAATGAGCAGTTCTTC. The chain links TRBV2 to TRBJ2-1; 9 bases map to TRBD1. This CDR3 is built from 15 residues. CDR1 is SNHLY, CDR2 FYNNEI, per germline. V lost 4 bases to trimming and J lost 1 base; unmatched junction nucleotides: 2.

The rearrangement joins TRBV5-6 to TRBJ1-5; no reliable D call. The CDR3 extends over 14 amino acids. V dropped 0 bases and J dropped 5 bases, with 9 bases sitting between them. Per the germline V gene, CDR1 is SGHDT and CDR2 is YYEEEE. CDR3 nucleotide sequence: TGTGCCAGCAGCTTGGTGCCAGCAGATCAGCCCCAGCATTTT. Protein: CASSLVPADQPQHF.